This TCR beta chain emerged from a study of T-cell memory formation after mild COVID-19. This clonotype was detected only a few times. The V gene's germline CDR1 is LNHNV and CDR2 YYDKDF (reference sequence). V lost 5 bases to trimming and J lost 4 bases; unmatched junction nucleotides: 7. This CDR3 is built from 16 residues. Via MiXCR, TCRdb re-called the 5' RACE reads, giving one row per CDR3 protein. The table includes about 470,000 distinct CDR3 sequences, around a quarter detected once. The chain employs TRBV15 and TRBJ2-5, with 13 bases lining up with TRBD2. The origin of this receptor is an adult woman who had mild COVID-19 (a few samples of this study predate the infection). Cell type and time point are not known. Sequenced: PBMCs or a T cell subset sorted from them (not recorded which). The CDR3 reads CATSDGGLAGVETQYF. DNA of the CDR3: TGTGCCACCAGCGATGGCGGACTAGCGGGAGTAGAGACCCAGTACTTC.